These 17 T cell receptor beta chains originate from one sample sequenced in a study of regulatory T cells in long-lasting Graves disease. Time point defined: newly diagnosed GD, antithyroid drugs for less than 3 months. Isolated PBMC RNA provided the starting material for the TCR library. TCR beta libraries were built with iRepertoire HTBI primers and Arm-PCR of CDR3 regions. MiXCR, run by TCRdb on the multiplex PCR reads, gives a single entry per CDR3 protein. The table has about 300,000 distinct CDR3 sequences, about 20% seen once; the top ten hold less than 40%. The material was peripheral blood mononuclear cells (PBMCs), obtained at new diagnosis, from a patient treated with antithyroid drugs. The receptor source for this set is a female donor with Graves disease.

The chain couples TRBV7-9 to TRBJ1-2; D not certain. The CDR3 length is 14 residues. CDR1 is SEHNR, CDR2 FQNEAQ, per germline (reference sequence). The V and J ends lost 5 bases and 5 bases respectively, with 15 bases between them. CDR3 nucleotide sequence: TGTGCCAGCAGCGTCCGGTCAGACCTATATGGCTACACCTTC. Translated, it gives CASSVRSDLYGYTF. Combining the CDR3 with reference TRBV7-9 and TRBJ1-2 gives the whole variable domain DTGVSQNPRHKITKRGQNVTFRCDPISEHNRLYWYRQTLGQGPEFLTYFQNEAQLEKSRLLSDRFSAERPKGSFSTLEIQRTEQGDSAMYLCASSVRSDLYGYTFGSGTRLTVV.

For this clonotype: A much larger clone is a single base away; this may be a read error. This chain links TRBV5-1 with TRBJ2-5; D remains unclear. The end of the DNA fits TRBJ2-1 better, so the J call may be wrong. The CDR3 consists of 15 residues. CDR1 is SGHRS and CDR2 is YFSETQ in the germline V gene. CDR3 residues: CASSLRASYQETQFF. Here the CDR3 DNA reads TGCGCCAGCAGCTTAAGGGCTAGTTACCAAGAGACCCAGTTCTTC.

In this sample, this clonotype turned up many times. This rearrangement joins TRBV5-6 to TRBJ2-3; the D gene is possibly TRBD2 (6 bases). This CDR3 spans 13 amino acids. Trimming stripped 9 bases from V and 6 bases from J, with 17 bases between. Germline lookup yields CDR1 SGHDT and CDR2 YYEEEE. DNA for the CDR3: TGTGCCACCGGGACTGGGGCTCTGGATACGCAGTATTTT. Amino acids: CATGTGALDTQYF.

Turning to this clonotype: It may be a read error: a sequence one base away is much more abundant. The rearrangement links TRBV6-1 to TRBJ2-1, with D possibly being TRBD1 or TRBD2 (5 bases each). Germline V gene data show CDR1 as MNHNS and CDR2 as SASEGT. The CDR3 loop spans 20 amino acids. The CDR3 here is CSSSEGPGAGALSSYNEQFF. CDR3 in DNA: TGTTCCAGCAGTGAAGGGCCCGGGGCCGGGGCTTTAAGCTCCTACAATGAGCAGTTCTTC.

With respect to this clonotype: A much larger clone lies one base from this, so it may be a read error. The chain combines TRBV12-5 with TRBJ2-2; 9 bases are a match to TRBD1. V trimming: 2 bases; J trimming: 6 bases; junction bases outside the gene matches: 7. This CDR3 is 16 amino acids long. Germline lookup yields CDR1 LGHNT and CDR2 FRNRAP. The CDR3 spells CASGLNRGRGAGELFF. CDR3 DNA sequence: TGTGCTAGTGGTTTGAACAGGGGGCGAGGCGCCGGGGAGCTGTTTTTT. Based on the CDR3 plus reference TRBV12-5 and TRBJ2-2, the full variable domain is DARVTQTPRHKVTEMGQEVTMRCQPILGHNTVFWYRQTMMQGLELLAYFRNRAPLDDSGMPKDRFSAEMPDATLATLKIQPSEPRDSAVYFCASGLNRGRGAGELFFGEGSRLTVL.

This clonotype was found many times. The genes are TRBV11-2 and TRBJ2-5; D is undetermined. This CDR3 contains 11 residues. Germline V gene data show CDR1 as SGHAT and CDR2 as FQNNGV. Trimming left V 1 base short and J 7 bases short, with 4 bases between. CDR3 protein: CASSLVLTQYF. The CDR3 region has the DNA TGTGCCAGCAGCTTAGTCTTGACCCAGTACTTC.

This clonotype was counted at least ten times. The gene calls are TRBV7-2 and TRBJ2-3, with TRBD2 as a possible D gene (6 bases). Germline lookup yields CDR1 SGHTA and CDR2 FQGNSA. With 5 bases removed from V and 11 bases from J, the gap between germline ends came to 17 bases. The CDR3 runs to 13 residues. The CDR3 sequence is CASSDFRTTQQYF. In nucleotides, the CDR3 is TGTGCCAGCAGCGACTTCCGGACTACCCAGCAGTATTTT.

This clonotype was recorded at least ten times. V and J are TRBV12-3 or TRBV12-4 and TRBJ2-2; D remains unclear. This CDR3 region has 13 residues. Between the trimmed V and J ends, which lost 6 bases and 0 bases, there was a span of 5 bases. The CDR3, as DNA: TGTGCCAGCAGGTCGGCGAACACCGGGGAGCTGTTTTTT. It encodes CASRSANTGELFF.

This clonotype has just a few counts. This may arise from a read error, as a much more abundant clone is one base away. The CDR3 here is CASSLSWSPLHF. The CDR3 nucleotides read TGTGCCAGCAGTTTAAGTTGGTCACCCCTCCACTTT. V is TRBV12-3 or TRBV12-4 and J is TRBJ1-6; D not certain. Trimming removed 2 bases from V and 10 bases from J, with 6 bases in between. The CDR3 sequence is 12 residues long.

In its sample, this clonotype was seen many times. CDR3 region: CASSLLTGGGLQGDTQYF. The CDR3 DNA sequence: TGTGCCAGCAGTTTATTAACGGGAGGGGGGTTACAAGGAGATACGCAGTATTTT. The genes are TRBV12-3 or TRBV12-4 and TRBJ2-3, with 8 bases lining up with TRBD2. The CDR3 is made up of 18 amino acids. Unmatched junction bases numbered 15, after V lost 2 bases and J lost 5 bases.

Written as DNA, the CDR3 is TGTGCCAGCAGTTCGGGACGGCCCTATGGCTACACCTTC. Translation gives CASSSGRPYGYTF. The J gene is TRBJ1-2, the V gene TRBV12-3 or TRBV12-4; a possible D gene is TRBD1 (5 bases). Trimming removed 4 bases from V and 4 bases from J, with 10 bases in between. The CDR3 runs to 13 residues.

This clonotype has a count of ten or more. V usage is TRBV13 and J usage is TRBJ2-1; 9 bases are a match to TRBD2. The CDR3 contains 16 residues. The V and J ends lost 3 bases and 4 bases, in that order; junction bases with no gene match: 7. CDR1 is PRHDT and CDR2 is FYEKMQ in the germline V gene (reference sequence). The CDR3 protein is CASSLRRLAEYNEQFF. As DNA, the CDR3 is TGTGCCAGCAGCTTGAGACGACTAGCGGAATACAATGAGCAGTTCTTC.

Regarding this clonotype: This may be a read error, as it is one base from a much larger clone. V usage is TRBV6-1 and J usage is TRBJ2-1, with 8 positions matching TRBD2. This CDR3 has 16 amino acids. Germline assignment: CDR1 MNHNS and CDR2 SASEGT. The CDR3 loop reads CASVLSGSGFYSEQFF. The DNA of the CDR3 is TGTGCCAGCGTACTGAGCGGGAGTGGGTTCTACAGTGAGCAGTTCTTC.

In its sample, this clonotype was seen many times. The chain joins TRBV18 to TRBJ2-2; D not resolved. Germline CDR1 and CDR2: KGHSH and LQKENI. CDR3 length: 13 amino acids. The V gene lost 0 bases and the J gene lost 5 bases, with 4 bases spanning the gap. CDR3 sequence (DNA): TGTGCCAGCTCACCACCGAGGACCGGGGAGCTGTTTTTT. Amino acid sequence: CASSPPRTGELFF.

This clonotype was picked up many times. The rearrangement uses TRBV12-3 or TRBV12-4 and TRBJ1-2; D remains ambiguous. V shed 7 bases and J shed 4 bases, with 7 bases lying between them. The CDR3 sequence is 11 residues long. The CDR3 coding sequence is TGTGCCAGCAAGTCCACCTATGGCTACACCTTC. Residues: CASKSTYGYTF.

The table lists this clonotype with many counts. V gene TRBV12-3 or TRBV12-4 combines with J gene TRBJ2-7, with D perhaps TRBD2 (7 bases). Trimming cost V 8 bases and J 6 bases, with 11 bases left between them. This CDR3 contains 11 residues. The CDR3 region is CASGGGAEQYF. The CDR3 region has the DNA TGTGCCAGCGGGGGGGGGGCCGAGCAGTACTTC.

This chain uses TRBV20-1 with TRBJ2-7, with TRBD1 as a possible D gene (5 bases). V lost 3 bases and J lost 2, with 14 bases in between. Germline CDR1 DFQATT, CDR2 SNEGSKA (reference sequence). CDR3 size: 14 residues. CDR3 amino acids: CSASRQGWAYEQYF. In DNA form, the CDR3 reads TGCAGTGCTAGTAGGCAGGGCTGGGCCTACGAGCAGTACTTC.